One and the same sample provided the 28 T cell receptor beta chains below, sequenced in a study of OX40 agonist ivuxolimab in advanced cancers. Sequenced by immunoSEQ multiplex PCR; TCRdb stores in-frame clones only, minus some. The data hold tens of thousands of clones, with around 80% observed a single time. This material consisted of CD4+ or CD8+ T cells sorted from blood, taken in a trial of the OX40 agonist ivuxolimab. Receptor source: an adult with an advanced solid tumor such as melanoma, head and neck, liver or kidney cancer.

The rearrangement uses TRBV5-8 and TRBJ1-6, with 11 bases fitting TRBD1. CDR3 length: 19 amino acids. The V and J ends lost 5 bases and 7 bases, in that order; junction bases with no gene match: 17. Looked up from germline, CDR1 is SGHTS and CDR2 is YDEGEE. In DNA form, the CDR3 reads TGTGCCAGCAGACCTGCCCAGGACAGGGGGCGCCGGGGGAATTCACCCCTCCACTTT. Its translation: CASRPAQDRGRRGNSPLHF.

The V and J genes are TRBV28 and TRBJ1-2; 9 nucleotides align to TRBD1. There are 13 residues in the CDR3. V trimming: 9 bases; J trimming: 3 bases; junction bases outside the gene matches: 5. Looked up from germline, CDR1 is MDHEN and CDR2 is SYDVKM. The CDR3 loop is CASITGGDYGYTF. The DNA of the CDR3 is TGTGCCAGTATAACAGGGGGCGACTATGGCTACACCTTC.

The rearrangement joins TRBV28 to TRBJ1-1; D remains unclear. Between the trimmed V and J ends, which lost 4 bases and 2 bases, there was a span of 20 bases. The germline V gene has CDR1 MDHEN and CDR2 SYDVKM. The CDR3 loop spans 17 amino acids. Here the CDR3 DNA reads TGTGCCAGCAGTTACTCAATCTCTCAAAGTCCCAACACTGAAGCTTTCTTT. Translating gives CASSYSISQSPNTEAFF.

V usage is TRBV6-5 and J usage is TRBJ2-5; 10 bases agree with TRBD1. CDR3 size: 15 residues. CDR1 MNHEY and CDR2 SVGAGI come from the germline V gene. With V trimmed by 6 bases and J by 4 bases, 8 bases remained unmatched. The CDR3 spells CASSLRGTGVETQYF. CDR3 DNA: TGTGCCAGCAGCCTAAGGGGGACAGGGGTAGAGACCCAGTACTTC.

The V gene is TRBV7-9, the J gene TRBJ2-5, with D possibly being TRBD1 (5 bases). This CDR3 has 14 residues. V was cut by 3 bases and J by 4 bases, with 12 bases left in between. Germline V lookup: CDR1 SEHNR, CDR2 FQNEAQ (reference sequence). As DNA, the CDR3 is TGTGCCAGCAGCTTTCCCGCAGGGTCAGAGACCCAGTACTTC. This gives the protein CASSFPAGSETQYF.

The genes are TRBV7-3 and TRBJ2-2; a weak D match, TRBD2 (6 bases). The CDR3 is made up of 15 amino acids. Germline lookup yields CDR1 SGHTA and CDR2 FQGTGA. V lost 10 bases to trimming and J lost 4 bases, with 19 bases between them. The CDR3 protein is CATSGAEGSTGELFF. In DNA form, the CDR3 reads TGTGCCACCAGTGGGGCGGAGGGGAGCACCGGGGAGCTGTTTTTT.

The DNA of the CDR3 is TGTGCCAGCAGACCTCAGGGATTCTATGGCTACACCTTC. Its translation: CASRPQGFYGYTF. The V call is TRBV6-1, the J call TRBJ1-2; weak D call: TRBD1 (5 bases). CDR1 is MNHNS and CDR2 is SASEGT in the germline V gene. CDR3 length: 13 residues. V lost 6 bases to trimming and J lost 4 bases, with 12 bases between them.

The chain joins TRBV9 to TRBJ2-5, with D hard to call. Germline V CDR1 and CDR2: SGDLS, YYNGEE. The CDR3 runs 14 residues. Trimming took 4 bases from V and 2 from J, leaving 12 bases between them. The CDR3 DNA sequence: TGTGCCAGCAGCCCCCTGGTGGGACAAGAGACCCAGTACTTC. It yields the protein CASSPLVGQETQYF.

The chain employs TRBV6-6 and TRBJ1-1; 9 nucleotides match TRBD1. Germline V gene data show CDR1 as MNHNY and CDR2 as SVGAGI (reference sequence). This CDR3 is built from 14 residues. Trimming took 7 bases from V and 3 from J; bases not matched to a gene: 6. CDR3 residues: CASIRQGGHTEAFF. The CDR3 DNA sequence: TGTGCCAGCATTAGACAGGGGGGTCACACTGAAGCTTTCTTT.

The rearrangement uses TRBV6-5 and TRBJ1-5; D gene uncertain. Germline-derived CDR1 and CDR2 are MNHEY and SVGAGI. The CDR3 runs 14 residues. Trimming took off 6 bases at V and 3 bases at J, with 12 bases between the two ends. The CDR3 is CASRLGFNNQPQHF. DNA for the CDR3: TGTGCCAGCAGGTTGGGTTTTAACAATCAGCCCCAGCATTTT.

The chain carries TRBV18 and TRBJ1-5; D is unresolved. Between the trimmed V and J ends, which lost 1 base and 5 bases, there was a span of 12 bases. Per the germline V gene, CDR1 is KGHSH and CDR2 is LQKENI. The CDR3 runs to 15 residues. CDR3 in DNA: TGTGCCAGCTCACCACGGTGGACCCTAGATCAGCCCCAGCATTTT. It specifies CASSPRWTLDQPQHF.

The V gene is TRBV19, the J gene TRBJ1-6; D perhaps matches TRBD1 (6 bases). Germline assignment: CDR1 LNHDA and CDR2 SQIVND (reference sequence). The CDR3 sequence is 17 residues long. The ends were cut back, 3 bases at V and 6 bases at J, with 18 bases in the middle. Written as DNA, the CDR3 is TGTGCCAGTAGTATCATTACAGGGTCTCCTCTTAATTCACCCCTCCACTTT. Encoded protein: CASSIITGSPLNSPLHF.

This chain joins TRBV7-2 and TRBJ2-3; 11 nucleotides agree with TRBD2. CDR1 and CDR2 from the germline V gene are SGHTA and FQGNSA. The CDR3 length is 16 residues. V trimming: 4 bases; J trimming: 4 bases; junction bases outside the gene matches: 7. The CDR3 protein is CASSSPLAGVADTQYF. DNA of the CDR3: TGTGCCAGCAGCTCCCCACTAGCGGGGGTAGCAGATACGCAGTATTTT.

V and J are TRBV5-1 and TRBJ1-2; weak D call: TRBD1 (5 bases). Per the germline V gene, CDR1 is SGHRS and CDR2 is YFSETQ. The CDR3 covers 15 residues. The V gene lost 0 bases and the J gene lost 6 bases, with 15 bases spanning the gap. The CDR3 coding sequence is TGCGCCAGCAGCTTGGGCAGACAGACCTATAATGGCTACACCTTC. It translates to CASSLGRQTYNGYTF.

This rearrangement joins TRBV5-1 to TRBJ1-1, with 7 bases lining up with TRBD1. There are 13 residues in the CDR3. The V and J ends lost 4 bases and 4 bases, in that order; junction bases with no gene match: 4. Germline assignment: CDR1 SGHRS and CDR2 YFSETQ. For the CDR3, the DNA is TGCGCCAGCAGCCCAGGGACAGCCACTGAAGCTTTCTTT. Its translation: CASSPGTATEAFF.

The V and J genes are TRBV19 and TRBJ1-2, with 7 bases that match TRBD1. CDR1 is LNHDA and CDR2 is SQIVND in the germline V gene (reference sequence). The CDR3 contains 13 residues. The V gene end was trimmed by 5 bases and the J gene end by 4 bases; junction bases not matched to a gene: 4. DNA for the CDR3: TGTGCCAGTAGTGAGACAGGGTCCTATGGCTACACCTTC. It specifies CASSETGSYGYTF. Full variable domain (missing parts from reference TRBV19 and TRBJ1-2): DGGITQSPKYLFRKEGQNVTLSCEQNLNHDAMYWYRQDPGQGLRLIYYSQIVNDFQKGDIAEGYSVSREKKESFPLTVTSAQKNPTAFYLCASSETGSYGYTFGSGTRLTVV.

This clone is a singleton in its sample. The rearrangement uses TRBV9 and TRBJ2-3; 7 bases align to TRBD2. This CDR3 spans 16 amino acids. CDR1 is SGDLS and CDR2 is YYNGEE in the germline V gene. The ends lost 1 base at V and 1 base at J; junction bases unmatched: 6. CDR3 in DNA: TGTGCCAGCAGCGTAAAGGCTAGCGGAGGCACAGATACGCAGTATTTT. Its protein product is CASSVKASGGTDTQYF.

The chain uses TRBV7-2 and TRBJ1-5; TRBD1 agrees at 7 bases. The CDR3 spans 14 residues. Trimming took 5 bases from V and 3 from J; bases not matched to a gene: 4. CDR1 and CDR2 from the germline V gene are SGHTA and FQGNSA. CDR3 nucleotide sequence: TGTGCCAGCAGCAAAACAGGGGTCAATCAGCCCCAGCATTTT. This encodes CASSKTGVNQPQHF.

The chain recombines TRBV18 with TRBJ2-7, with D possibly TRBD1 on 5 matching bases. V was shortened by 6 bases and J by 3 bases, with 18 bases between the two germline ends. CDR3 size: 15 residues. Per germline, CDR1 KGHSH and CDR2 LQKENI. Here the CDR3 DNA reads TGTGCCAGCTCTCTTACGCAGGGTTTGAGCTACGAGCAGTACTTC. It encodes CASSLTQGLSYEQYF.

The rearrangement uses TRBV9 and TRBJ1-5; D is uncertain. Per germline, CDR1 SGDLS and CDR2 YYNGEE. The CDR3 contains 15 residues. With 4 bases removed from V and 0 bases from J, the gap between germline ends came to 11 bases. The CDR3 sequence: CASSPGGSSNQPQHF. Written as DNA, the CDR3 is TGTGCCAGCAGCCCCGGAGGGTCTAGCAATCAGCCCCAGCATTTT.

The V gene is TRBV9, the J gene TRBJ1-5, with D possibly TRBD1 on 5 matching bases. The V gene lost 1 base and the J gene lost 6 bases, with 14 bases spanning the gap. Germline V CDR1 and CDR2: SGDLS, YYNGEE. This CDR3 has 15 amino acids. DNA of the CDR3: TGTGCCAGCAGCGTACGTCGTGGGGGGGGTCAGCCCCAGCATTTT. This gives the protein CASSVRRGGGQPQHF.

The V and J genes are TRBV5-1 and TRBJ2-2, with 10 bases lining up with TRBD1. The V segment lost 4 bases and the J segment 4 bases; nucleotides outside the gene matches: 7. The CDR3 is 16 residues long. From germline, CDR1 is SGHRS and CDR2 YFSETQ. Written as DNA, the CDR3 is TGCGCCAGCAGCCCGCGGGACAGGGGAATCACCGGGGAGCTGTTTTTT. Amino acid sequence: CASSPRDRGITGELFF.

V gene TRBV7-6 combines with J gene TRBJ2-3; D possibly uses TRBD1 or TRBD2 (6 bases each). Germline V CDR1 and CDR2: SGHVS, FNYEAQ. V was trimmed by 5 bases and J by 3 bases, leaving 18 bases between them. This CDR3 spans 16 amino acids. The CDR3 DNA reads TGTGCCAGCAGCGCCCTGGGGGGCCGAGGGACAGATACGCAGTATTTT. Protein product: CASSALGGRGTDTQYF.

In this sample, this clone turned up many times. A far larger clone is one base from this, pointing to a likely read error. The chain recombines TRBV9 with TRBJ1-1, with D possibly matching TRBD1 (6 bases). This CDR3 is 15 amino acids long. Trimming cost V 0 bases and J 4 bases, with 13 bases left between them. Germline V lookup: CDR1 SGDLS, CDR2 YYNGEE. The CDR3 DNA sequence: TGTGCCAGCAGCGTAGGTGGGGGGGCGGGCACTGAAGCTTTCTTT. As protein: CASSVGGGAGTEAFF.

The table lists this clone with a count of one. The rearrangement joins TRBV28 to TRBJ1-1, with D hard to call. Germline CDR1 reads MDHEN; CDR2 reads SYDVKM. With 5 bases removed from V and 4 bases from J, the gap between germline ends came to 11 bases. The CDR3 runs to 13 residues. The chain's CDR3 is CASSPRLATEAFF. The CDR3 DNA follows: TGTGCCAGCAGTCCCAGGCTGGCCACTGAAGCTTTCTTT.

The chain has TRBV5-1 and TRBJ1-4; no definite D call. The CDR3 covers 13 residues. The germline V and J ends were trimmed by 4 bases and 4 bases, with 8 bases remaining between them. Per the germline V gene, CDR1 is SGHRS and CDR2 is YFSETQ. CDR3 in DNA: TGCGCCAGCAGCCGGGCCTATAATGAAAAACTGTTTTTT. Amino acid sequence: CASSRAYNEKLFF.

The V and J genes are TRBV5-5 and TRBJ2-5, with D unresolved. In germline, CDR1 is SGHKS, CDR2 YYEKEE (reference sequence). The V and J ends lost 0 bases and 0 bases respectively, with 12 bases between them. The CDR3 totals 16 residues. CDR3: CASSLESFIDQETQYF. The CDR3, as DNA: TGTGCCAGCAGCTTGGAGTCGTTCATCGACCAAGAGACCCAGTACTTC. Supplemented by reference TRBV5-5 and TRBJ2-5, the full variable domain reads DAGVTQSPTHLIKTRGQQVTLRCSPISGHKSVSWYQQVLGQGPQFIFQYYEKEERGRGNFPDRFSARQFPNYSSELNVNALLLGDSALYLCASSLESFIDQETQYFGPGTRLLVL.

The V call is TRBV29-1, the J call TRBJ1-1; a weak D match, TRBD1 (5 bases). CDR1 is SQVTM and CDR2 is ANQGSEA in the germline V gene. The V and J ends lost 4 bases and 5 bases respectively, with 8 bases between them. The CDR3 runs 11 residues. CDR3 sequence: CSVGGLTEAFF. The CDR3 region has the DNA TGCAGCGTTGGGGGACTTACTGAAGCTTTCTTT.